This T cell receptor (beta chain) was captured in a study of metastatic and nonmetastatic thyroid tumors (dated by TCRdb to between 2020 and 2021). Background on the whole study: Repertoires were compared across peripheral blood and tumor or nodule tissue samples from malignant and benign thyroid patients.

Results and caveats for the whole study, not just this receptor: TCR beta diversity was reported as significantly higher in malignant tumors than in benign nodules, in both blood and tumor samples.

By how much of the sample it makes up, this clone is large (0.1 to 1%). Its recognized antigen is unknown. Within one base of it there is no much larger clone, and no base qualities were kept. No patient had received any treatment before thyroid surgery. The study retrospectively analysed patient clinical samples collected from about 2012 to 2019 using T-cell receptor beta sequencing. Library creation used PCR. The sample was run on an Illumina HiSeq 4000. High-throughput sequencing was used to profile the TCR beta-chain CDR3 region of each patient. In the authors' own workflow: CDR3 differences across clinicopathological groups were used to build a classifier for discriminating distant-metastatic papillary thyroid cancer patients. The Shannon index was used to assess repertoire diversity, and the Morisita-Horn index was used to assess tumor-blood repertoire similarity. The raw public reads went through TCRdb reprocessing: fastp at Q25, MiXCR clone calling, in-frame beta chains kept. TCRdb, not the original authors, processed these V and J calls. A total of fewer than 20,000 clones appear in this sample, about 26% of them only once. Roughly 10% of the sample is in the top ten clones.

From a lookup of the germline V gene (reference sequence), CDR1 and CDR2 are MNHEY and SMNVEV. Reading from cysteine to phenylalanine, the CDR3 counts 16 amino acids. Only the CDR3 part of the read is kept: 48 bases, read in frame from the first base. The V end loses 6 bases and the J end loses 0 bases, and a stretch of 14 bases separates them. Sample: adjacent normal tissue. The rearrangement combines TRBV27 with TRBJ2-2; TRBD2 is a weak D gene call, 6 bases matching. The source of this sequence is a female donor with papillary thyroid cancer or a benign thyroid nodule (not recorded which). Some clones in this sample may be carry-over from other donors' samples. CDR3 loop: CASRGDGGTNTGELFF. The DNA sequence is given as TGTGCCAGCAGGGGGGACGGCGGGACGAACACCGGGGAGCTGTTTTTT.